The next 25 T cell receptor beta chains were all read from a single sample in a study of blood T cell repertoires in COVID-19. Produced via immunoSEQ multiplex PCR; TCRdb's table is partial and in-frame only. In the table there are some 50,000 clones, more than 75% of which are singletons. Sequencing was done on a sample of peripheral blood. All receptors derive from a human donor in a cohort sampled during active COVID-19.

The rearrangement links TRBV28 to TRBJ1-1, with D possibly being TRBD1 (5 bases). The germline V gene encodes CDR1 MDHEN and CDR2 SYDVKM. The CDR3 is made up of 14 amino acids. With 7 bases removed from V and 8 bases from J, the gap between germline ends came to 20 bases. The CDR3 loop reads CASTSLAAGVEAFF. CDR3 nucleotide sequence: TGTGCCAGCACCTCGTTGGCCGCGGGGGTCGAAGCTTTCTTT.

This clone was observed a handful of times. V gene TRBV5-1 combines with J gene TRBJ1-2; no clear D. The CDR3 is 14 residues long. The V gene lost 4 bases and the J gene lost 7 bases, with 17 bases spanning the gap. CDR1 is SGHRS, CDR2 YFSETQ, per germline. The CDR3, as DNA: TGCGCCAGCAGCCCAACGATGGGTGAGGGTGGCTACACCTTC. Its protein is CASSPTMGEGGYTF. The variable domain in full, with the rest retrieved from reference TRBV5-1 and TRBJ1-2, is KAGVTQTPRYLIKTRGQQVTLSCSPISGHRSVSWYQQTPGQGLQFLFEYFSETQRNKGNFPGRFSGRQFSNSRSEMNVSTLELGDSALYLCASSPTMGEGGYTFGSGTRLTVV.

V and J are TRBV7-2 and TRBJ2-5; 9 bases align to TRBD1. With V trimmed by 6 bases and J by 4 bases, 9 bases remained unmatched. Germline CDR1 and CDR2: SGHTA and FQGNSA. This CDR3 spans 15 amino acids. The CDR3 nucleotides are TGTGCCAGCAGGCCCGTCACAGGGGGCGGAGAGACCCAGTACTTC. Translated, it gives CASRPVTGGGETQYF.

The V gene is TRBV5-4, the J gene TRBJ1-1; the D gene is possibly TRBD1 (6 bases). The germline CDR1 and CDR2 sequences are SGHNT and YYREEE (reference sequence). V was trimmed by 1 base and J by 4 bases, leaving 14 bases between them. The CDR3 length is 15 residues. In nucleotides, the CDR3 is TGTGCCAGCAGCTTGTCCGGACAGTTGGTCACTGAAGCTTTCTTT. Translated: CASSLSGQLVTEAFF.

This clone has more than one count but fewer than ten. This chain connects TRBV29-1 to TRBJ2-3, with 9 nucleotides matching TRBD1. In germline, CDR1 is SQVTM, CDR2 ANQGSEA. This CDR3 contains 15 residues. Trimming took 3 bases from V and 11 from J; bases not matched to a gene: 15. The CDR3 here is CSVDTRTGATPLQYF. In nucleotides, the CDR3 is TGCAGCGTTGATACCCGGACAGGGGCCACTCCCTTGCAGTATTTT.

In its sample, this clone is medium-sized. Within the sample, other DNA sequences also encode this same CDR3. The chain carries TRBV7-9 and TRBJ2-7; D remains ambiguous. V was trimmed by 1 base and J by 0 bases, leaving 4 bases between them. The CDR3 spans 13 residues. Germline V gene data show CDR1 as SEHNR and CDR2 as FQNEAQ (reference sequence). This CDR3 reads CASSLDSSYEQYF. CDR3 sequence (DNA): TGTGCCAGCAGCTTAGACAGCTCCTACGAGCAGTACTTC.

V is TRBV6-5 and J is TRBJ1-6, with 10 positions matching TRBD1. The J segment lost 9 bases and the V segment lost 6 bases, leaving 8 bases of the junction unmatched. This CDR3 comprises 15 residues. CDR1 and CDR2 (germline): MNHEY, SVGAGI. CDR3 coding DNA: TGTGCCAGCAGGGGGGACAGGGGAAGTGTTTCACCCCTCCACTTT. This sequence encodes CASRGDRGSVSPLHF.

The V call is TRBV4-2, the J call TRBJ2-7; 7 bases match TRBD1. The ends lost 4 bases at V and 2 bases at J; junction bases unmatched: 11. This CDR3 is built from 16 residues. Germline V lookup: CDR1 LGHNA, CDR2 YNFKEQ. CDR3 residues: CASSLPGTVEPYEQYF. DNA for the CDR3: TGTGCCAGCAGCCTCCCCGGGACAGTGGAACCCTACGAGCAGTACTTC.

The chain is built from TRBV11-3 and TRBJ2-5, with D possibly matching TRBD2 (6 bases). Trimming cost V 5 bases and J 2 bases, with 15 bases left between them. There are 15 residues in the CDR3. Germline values: CDR1 SGHNT, CDR2 YENEEA. Written as DNA, the CDR3 is TGTGCCAGCAGCCGAACCGGGACTGAACAAGAGACCCAGTACTTC. Translated: CASSRTGTEQETQYF. Supplemented by reference TRBV11-3 and TRBJ2-5, the full variable domain reads EAGVVQSPRYKIIEKKQPVAFWCNPISGHNTLYWYLQNLGQGPELLIRYENEEAVDDSQLPKDRFSAERLKGVDSTLKIQPAELGDSAVYLCASSRTGTEQETQYFGPGTRLLVL.

V gene TRBV28 combines with J gene TRBJ2-3, with a tentative D call TRBD2 (6 bases). Germline lookup yields CDR1 MDHEN and CDR2 SYDVKM. Trimming shortened V by 8 bases and J by 1 base, and 19 bases separated the two germline ends. The CDR3 loop spans 16 amino acids. In DNA form, the CDR3 reads TGTGCCAGCCCTACTTCGGGAGAGAGGTGCACAGATACGCAGTATTTT. It codes for CASPTSGERCTDTQYF.

CDR3 region: CASSYWTSGRRSEQFF. CDR3 DNA: TGTGCCAGCAGTTACTGGACTAGCGGGAGGAGAAGTGAGCAGTTCTTC. The genes are TRBV6-2 or TRBV6-3 and TRBJ2-1; 14 bases agree with TRBD2. This CDR3 is built from 16 residues. The junction had 5 bases not matched to a gene; V was cut back by 1 base and J by 9 bases. Germline CDR1 reads MNHEY; CDR2 reads SVGEGT.

The chain couples TRBV28 to TRBJ2-5; D is unresolved. The CDR3 runs to 13 residues. Trimming stripped 6 bases from V and 5 bases from J, with 13 bases between. Looked up from germline, CDR1 is MDHEN and CDR2 is SYDVKM. The CDR3 sequence: CASSTRGLETQYF. CDR3 DNA: TGTGCCAGCAGCACCCGAGGTTTGGAGACCCAGTACTTC.

J is TRBJ1-1 and V is TRBV5-1, with 11 bases fitting TRBD1. V lost 0 bases and J lost 3; bases outside the gene matches: 4. Germline CDR1 and CDR2: SGHRS and YFSETQ. There are 16 residues in the CDR3. The CDR3 protein is CASSLGTGGVDTEAFF. The CDR3 nucleotides are TGCGCCAGCAGCTTGGGGACAGGGGGCGTCGACACTGAAGCTTTCTTT.

The V gene is TRBV5-4, the J gene TRBJ2-7, with 8 bases matching TRBD1. Germline-derived CDR1 and CDR2 are SGHNT and YYREEE (reference sequence). The CDR3 length is 12 residues. Unmatched junction bases numbered 9, after V lost 4 bases and J lost 12 bases. In DNA form, the CDR3 reads TGTGCCAGCAGCGTGGACAGGGCTATACCGTACTTC. The encoded protein is CASSVDRAIPYF.

The chain is built from TRBV2 and TRBJ1-6; 9 bases are shared with TRBD1. CDR3 length: 14 residues. After removal of 7 bases from V and 10 bases from J, the junction contained 8 bases not matched to a gene. Germline V gene lookup returns CDR1 SNHLY and CDR2 FYNNEI. This CDR3 reads CASTLDRGRSPLHF. The CDR3 DNA is TGTGCCAGCACTCTGGACAGGGGTCGGTCACCCCTCCACTTT.

CDR3 in DNA: TGTGCCACTCGGGGGGTCAGAGAAAAACTGTTTTTT. The encoded protein is CATRGVREKLFF. V usage is TRBV28 and J usage is TRBJ1-4; D possibly corresponds to TRBD1 (5 bases). This CDR3 region has 12 residues. Germline CDR1 MDHEN, CDR2 SYDVKM. V was trimmed by 10 bases and J by 8 bases, leaving 14 bases between them.

The chain employs TRBV6-5 and TRBJ1-1; 8 bases are shared with TRBD1. This CDR3 is 13 amino acids long. Germline V gives CDR1 MNHEY, CDR2 SVGAGI. V trimming: 2 bases; J trimming: 7 bases; junction bases outside the gene matches: 3. As DNA, the CDR3 is TGTGCCAGCAGTTACCGGACAGGGTATGAAGCTTTCTTT. Its protein is CASSYRTGYEAFF.

The CDR3 sequence: CASSEVGQPQHF. The CDR3 DNA is TGTGCCAGCAGCGAGGTCGGCCAGCCCCAGCATTTT. This rearrangement joins TRBV2 to TRBJ1-5; unclear D gene. V was cut by 6 bases and J by 7 bases, with 10 bases left in between. CDR3 length: 12 residues. The germline gives CDR1 SNHLY, CDR2 FYNNEI.

This clone was seen a handful of times. The chain uses TRBV5-4 and TRBJ2-1; D ambiguous. V lost 5 bases and J 2 bases, leaving 11 bases between the germline ends. There are 14 residues in the CDR3. Germline V gene data show CDR1 as SGHNT and CDR2 as YYREEE (reference sequence). The CDR3 coding sequence is TGTGCCAGCAGGGTAGAGGCGGCCTACAATGAGCAGTTCTTC. Protein product: CASRVEAAYNEQFF.

The chain couples TRBV15 to TRBJ1-2; the D gene is possibly TRBD1 (5 bases). Per germline, CDR1 LNHNV and CDR2 YYDKDF (reference sequence). This CDR3 is built from 12 residues. Trimming pared 9 bases from V and 8 bases from J, leaving 16 bases between. CDR3 sequence: CATRRTQGGYTF. The DNA for the CDR3 is TGTGCCACGAGGCGAACTCAGGGAGGCTACACCTTC. The full variable domain, rest sourced from reference TRBV15 and TRBJ1-2, is DAMVIQNPRYQVTQFGKPVTLSCSQTLNHNVMYWYQQKSSQAPKLLFHYYDKDFNNEADTPDNFQSRRPNTSFCFLDIRSPGLGDTAMYLCATRRTQGGYTFGSGTRLTVV.

The V call is TRBV18, the J call TRBJ1-1; D is ambiguous. The V end was cut by 3 bases, the J end by 4 bases, with 12 bases between. Germline-derived CDR1 and CDR2 are KGHSH and LQKENI. The CDR3 length is 14 residues. The CDR3 region has the DNA TGTGCCAGCTCACCGCCTCAACGGAGCACTGAAGCTTTCTTT. It is translated as CASSPPQRSTEAFF.

This rearrangement joins TRBV30 to TRBJ1-4; D might be TRBD1 (5 bases). CDR1 GTSNPN and CDR2 SVGIG come from the germline V gene (reference sequence). The length of the CDR3 is 18 residues. The V end was cut by 2 bases, the J end by 3 bases, with 22 bases between. CDR3 nucleotides: TGTGCCTGGAGTTCTCCTCTGGGGAGGGAGGGGTCTAATGAAAAACTGTTTTTT. As protein: CAWSSPLGREGSNEKLFF.

This clone was counted a single time. The rearrangement joins TRBV6-8 to TRBJ2-7; 8 positions agree with TRBD2. The germline CDR1 and CDR2 sequences are MNHGY and SAAAGT. After removal of 7 bases from V and 5 bases from J, the junction contained 19 bases not matched to a gene. The CDR3 is 17 amino acids. The CDR3 DNA reads as TGTGCCAGCATCGTATTTGCGGCTAGCGGGCCCGGACACGAGCAGTACTTC. Translation gives CASIVFAASGPGHEQYF.

V is TRBV15 and J is TRBJ1-2; 8 nucleotides match TRBD1. The CDR3 length is 16 residues. Trimming at V came to 0 bases and at J to 2 bases, leaving 5 bases not matched to a gene. CDR1 is LNHNV and CDR2 is YYDKDF in the germline V gene (reference sequence). CDR3 protein: CATSRDRGQGNYGYTF. CDR3 in DNA: TGTGCCACCAGCAGAGACCGTGGACAGGGAAACTATGGCTACACCTTC. Based on the CDR3 plus reference TRBV15 and TRBJ1-2, the full variable domain is DAMVIQNPRYQVTQFGKPVTLSCSQTLNHNVMYWYQQKSSQAPKLLFHYYDKDFNNEADTPDNFQSRRPNTSFCFLDIRSPGLGDTAMYLCATSRDRGQGNYGYTFGSGTRLTVV.

V usage is TRBV6-6 and J usage is TRBJ1-2; D not resolved. CDR1 and CDR2 (germline): MNHNY, SVGAGI (reference sequence). Trimming left V 6 bases short and J 8 bases short, with 13 bases between. The CDR3 extends over 12 amino acids. The CDR3 loop reads CASRTMSEGYTF. CDR3 in DNA: TGTGCCAGCAGAACTATGTCCGAGGGCTACACCTTC.